Shown below are 21 T cell receptor beta chains from a single sample sequenced in a study of blood T cell repertoires in COVID-19. TCRdb's copy holds only in-frame clones and misses some; the assay was immunoSEQ multiplex PCR. The profile covers some 130,000 clones, with around 87% appearing a single time and over 3.5% taken by the ten largest. Sequenced sample: peripheral blood. The receptor source for this set is a woman in her sixties or seventies with acute or convalescent COVID-19.

The table lists this clone with a count of one. In the same sample, other DNA sequences code for this CDR3. The rearrangement links TRBV5-1 to TRBJ2-1; D unclear. The germline V and J ends were trimmed by 0 bases and 5 bases, with 3 bases remaining between them. CDR1 is SGHRS and CDR2 is YFSETQ in the germline V gene. This CDR3 has 12 residues. The CDR3, as DNA: TGCGCCAGCAGCTTGGTCAACAATGAGCAGTTCTTC. Its protein product is CASSLVNNEQFF.

V is TRBV15 and J is TRBJ2-1; D unresolved. CDR1 and CDR2 (germline): LNHNV, YYDKDF (reference sequence). The CDR3 spans 12 residues. Trimming shortened V by 3 bases and J by 15 bases, and 15 bases separated the two germline ends. The CDR3 coding sequence is TGTGCCACCAGCAGCTCCGGGTCCCCGGGGTTCTTC. It is translated as CATSSSGSPGFF.

The chain recombines TRBV4-2 with TRBJ2-5; no firm D call. Germline CDR1 and CDR2: LGHNA and YNFKEQ. The length of the CDR3 is 14 residues. V lost 4 bases and J lost 2, with 11 bases in between. CDR3 sequence reads: CASSLFRGQETQYF. CDR3 nucleotides: TGTGCCAGCAGCCTATTTCGCGGACAAGAGACCCAGTACTTC.

This chain connects TRBV5-1 to TRBJ2-1; 8 bases map to TRBD2. Per germline, CDR1 SGHRS and CDR2 YFSETQ. The CDR3 contains 18 residues. The V segment lost 1 base and the J segment 1 base; nucleotides outside the gene matches: 10. The CDR3 nucleotides read TGCGCCAGCAGCTTGAGGGTTAGTAGCGGGGATTCCTACAATGAGCAGTTCTTC. This translates into CASSLRVSSGDSYNEQFF.

This chain links TRBV11-3 with TRBJ2-1; D gene ambiguous. V was cut by 2 bases and J by 8 bases, with 13 bases left in between. The germline gives CDR1 SGHNT, CDR2 YENEEA. This CDR3 region has 14 residues. CDR3: CASSLPHYSHEQFF. CDR3 bases: TGTGCCAGCAGCTTACCCCACTATTCCCATGAGCAGTTCTTC.

V and J are TRBV6-5 and TRBJ1-2; D unclear. Germline assignment: CDR1 MNHEY and CDR2 SVGAGI. CDR3 size: 13 residues. Trimming removed 7 bases from V and 4 bases from J, with 13 bases in between. CDR3 in DNA: TGTGCCAGCACTTCCGGGATCTCCTATGGCTACACCTTC. Residues: CASTSGISYGYTF.

This chain's CDR3 is CASSASSNQPQHF. CDR3 in DNA: TGTGCCAGCAGTGCTAGCAGCAATCAGCCCCAGCATTTT. The chain recombines TRBV12-3 or TRBV12-4 with TRBJ1-5; D unclear. The CDR3 spans 13 residues. V gave up 5 bases and J gave up 1 base, with 6 bases separating them.

The chain couples TRBV18 to TRBJ2-7; 8 positions match TRBD1. Per the germline V gene, CDR1 is KGHSH and CDR2 is LQKENI. The CDR3 has 14 amino acids. Trimming removed 3 bases from V and 1 base from J; junction bases left unmatched: 2. The CDR3 DNA is TGTGCCAGCTCACCGGACAGGGCATCCTACGAGCAGTACTTC. It is translated as CASSPDRASYEQYF.

This chain links TRBV2 with TRBJ2-5; D remains unclear. V was shortened by 5 bases and J by 7 bases, with 14 bases between the two germline ends. CDR3 length equals 13 residues. Germline loops: CDR1 SNHLY, CDR2 FYNNEI. The CDR3 nucleotides are TGTGCCAGCAGTAGACGTAATCGCGGGACCCAGTACTTC. Its protein product is CASSRRNRGTQYF.

The chain links TRBV11-2 to TRBJ2-3; possible D gene TRBD2, 7 bases. This CDR3 spans 14 amino acids. Germline CDR1 and CDR2: SGHAT and FQNNGV. Trimming removed 6 bases from V and 2 bases from J, with 12 bases in between. CDR3: CASRAGHPTDTQYF. The CDR3, as DNA: TGTGCCAGCAGAGCGGGACATCCCACAGATACGCAGTATTTT.

The chain has TRBV5-8 and TRBJ2-7, with TRBD1 as a possible D gene (6 bases). V was clipped by 7 bases and J by 3 bases, with 11 bases between them. CDR3 size: 12 residues. CDR1 is SGHTS and CDR2 is YDEGEE in the germline V gene. CDR3 in amino acids: CASGQPNYEQYF. The CDR3 coding sequence is TGTGCCAGCGGACAGCCTAACTACGAGCAGTACTTC.

The V call is TRBV6-5, the J call TRBJ1-2, with a possible D match to TRBD1 (6 bases). Per the germline V gene, CDR1 is MNHEY and CDR2 is SVGAGI. The V end lost 8 bases, the J end lost 3 bases, and 16 bases lay between the germline ends. CDR3 length: 14 amino acids. The CDR3 DNA sequence: TGTGCCAGCGCTCCCGACCGGACAGACTATGGCTACACCTTC. Encoded protein: CASAPDRTDYGYTF.

The rearrangement joins TRBV11-3 to TRBJ2-1; D unresolved. Germline values: CDR1 SGHNT, CDR2 YENEEA. The CDR3 has 16 amino acids. V gave up 5 bases and J gave up 0 bases, with 14 bases separating them. Here the CDR3 reads CASSQRLSSSYNEQFF. CDR3 bases: TGTGCCAGCAGCCAGAGACTCTCGAGCTCCTACAATGAGCAGTTCTTC.

The table lists this clone with a count of one. As DNA, the CDR3 is TGTGCCAGCCTCCTAGCTGGCACCGGGGAGCTGTTTTTT. Translation: CASLLAGTGELFF. The V and J genes are TRBV11-2 and TRBJ2-2, with D possibly matching TRBD2 (5 bases). The ends were cut back, 8 bases at V and 4 bases at J, with 11 bases in the middle. From germline, CDR1 is SGHAT and CDR2 FQNNGV. This CDR3 has 13 amino acids.

The J gene is TRBJ1-2, the V gene TRBV19; the D is unclear. CDR1 and CDR2 (germline): LNHDA, SQIVND (reference sequence). The CDR3 is 13 residues long. Trimming removed 7 bases at V and 7 bases at J, with 16 bases between. CDR3 sequence (DNA): TGTGCCAGTACCCAGGAGGCAGCAAGTGGCTACACCTTC. Amino acids: CASTQEAASGYTF.

J is TRBJ1-2 and V is TRBV3-1 (or the pseudogene TRBV3-2), with TRBD1 identical over 11 bases. This CDR3 contains 15 residues. Looked up from germline, CDR1 is LGHDT and CDR2 is YNNKEL (reference sequence). V dropped 4 bases and J dropped 6; count of bases not matched to a gene: 7. The CDR3 DNA reads as TGTGCCAGCAGCCCCCCGGGACAGGGGGAACATGGCTACACCTTC. Translation gives CASSPPGQGEHGYTF.

The CDR3 loop reads CSVRGSDPQETQYF. DNA for the CDR3: TGCAGCGTCCGGGGGTCGGATCCCCAAGAGACCCAGTACTTC. The genes are TRBV29-1 and TRBJ2-5; perhaps TRBD2 as D (6 bases). Trimming took 6 bases from V and 1 from J, leaving 15 bases between them. The CDR3 covers 14 residues. Germline V gives CDR1 SQVTM, CDR2 ANQGSEA.

The rearrangement joins TRBV2 to TRBJ1-2; D call uncertain. Deletions cut 0 bases from V and 7 bases from J, with 9 bases between. Germline CDR1 reads SNHLY; CDR2 reads FYNNEI. CDR3 length equals 13 residues. In nucleotides, the CDR3 is TGTGCCAGCAGTGAAGCGCAGGCGCGTGGCTACACCTTC. It translates to CASSEAQARGYTF.

V and J are TRBV19 and TRBJ2-6; D uncertain. Trimming took off 8 bases at V and 2 bases at J, with 16 bases between the two ends. The CDR3 covers 16 residues. CDR1 and CDR2 from the germline V gene are LNHDA and SQIVND (reference sequence). DNA of the CDR3: TGTGCCAGTGGTCCAGGTGCAGTGGCTGGGGCCAACGTCCTGACTTTC. Translating it yields CASGPGAVAGANVLTF.

The genes are TRBV9 and TRBJ2-5; 7 positions agree with TRBD1. CDR3 size: 15 residues. The germline CDR1 and CDR2 sequences are SGDLS and YYNGEE. V lost 0 bases to trimming and J lost 5 bases; unmatched junction nucleotides: 7. The CDR3 DNA reads TGTGCCAGCAGCGTAGGTCCAGGGGGACGTGAGACCCAGTACTTC. Translation gives CASSVGPGGRETQYF.

The chain uses TRBV20-1 and TRBJ2-3; unclear D gene. The V and J ends lost 5 bases and 5 bases respectively, with 8 bases between them. The CDR3 totals 11 residues. Germline lookup yields CDR1 DFQATT and CDR2 SNEGSKA (reference sequence). The CDR3 bases are TGCAGTGCTTCCCTTCGAGATACGCAGTATTTT. Translation gives CSASLRDTQYF.